The clone carrying this T cell receptor beta chain was seen a handful of times. The CDR3 has 14 amino acids. V gave up 1 base and J gave up 4 bases, with 10 bases separating them. Germline assignment: CDR1 DFQATT and CDR2 SNEGSKA (reference sequence). The data were obtained in a study of T-cell memory formation after mild COVID-19. From the 5' RACE reads, TCRdb called clonotypes with MiXCR, one entry per CDR3 protein. The data contain around 340,000 distinct CDR3 sequences, roughly 14% of them singletons. The sample taken for sequencing was PBMCs or a T cell subset sorted from them (not recorded which). This sequence joins TRBV20-1 and TRBJ2-2; D gene unclear. This clonotype was obtained from a man between 18 and 35 years old who had mild COVID-19 (a few samples of this study predate the infection). Cell type and time point are not known. CDR3 sequence (DNA): TGCAGTGCTAGAGTTAGCACAAGCACCGGGGAGCTGTTTTTT. Its protein product is CSARVSTSTGELFF.